This TCR beta chain was sequenced in a study of T cell responses to AZD1222 COVID-19 vaccine. Some clones are missing from TCRdb's copy, which holds only in-frame ones; the method was immunoSEQ multiplex PCR. The sample consists of over 150,000 clones, roughly 92% of them appearing once. General observations from the study: It was only after the peak T cell response that any repertoires were sampled. A mostly white British donor set with more females was recruited, and clonal diversity was possibly underestimated. Elevations in Spike-specific TCR breadth and depth followed administration of two AZD1222 doses.

Analysis merged second doses at about 4 or about 12 weeks. The CDR3 runs to 17 residues. Looked up from germline, CDR1 is ENHRY and CDR2 is SYGVKD. Trimming cost V 3 bases and J 2 bases; bases outside gene matches: 10. For this clone: The antigen remains unidentified.

The sequenced sample was peripheral blood, obtained 28 days after the second AZD1222 dose. The clonotype originates from an adult who received the AZD1222 COVID-19 vaccine. The chain joins TRBV10-3 to TRBJ1-1; 9 bases line up with TRBD1. The CDR3 here is CAISDWGQGMGNTEAFF. DNA for the CDR3: TGTGCCATCAGTGACTGGGGACAGGGTATGGGTAACACTGAAGCTTTCTTT.